The 30 T cell receptor beta chains below all came from one sample that was sequenced in a study of blood T cell repertoires in COVID-19. Clones were read by immunoSEQ multiplex PCR, and TCRdb kept only the in-frame ones, dropping some. This table has about 120,000 clones, approximately 79% appearing once. Input material: peripheral blood. All receptors come from a woman aged 80 or older with active or convalescent COVID-19.

The V call is TRBV14, the J call TRBJ2-1; D might be TRBD2 (6 bases). CDR1 and CDR2 (germline): SGHDN, FVKESK. V lost 4 bases to trimming and J lost 10 bases, with 8 bases between them. The CDR3 contains 11 residues. The CDR3 region has the DNA TGTGCCAGCAGCCGAAGCGGGGAGCAGTTCTTC. Residues: CASSRSGEQFF. Looking up the rest from reference TRBV14 and TRBJ2-1 gives the full variable domain: EAGVTQFPSHSVIEKGQTVTLRCDPISGHDNLYWYRRVMGKEIKFLLHFVKESKQDESGMPNNRFLAERTGGTYSTLKVQPAELEDSGVYFCASSRSGEQFFGPGTRLTVL.

The V and J genes are TRBV3-1 (or the pseudogene TRBV3-2) and TRBJ2-7; 11 bases map to TRBD1. After removal of 4 bases from V and 3 bases from J, the junction contained 5 bases not matched to a gene. This CDR3 region has 15 residues. In germline, CDR1 is LGHDT, CDR2 YNNKEL (reference sequence). The CDR3 bases are TGTGCCAGCAGCCGGAGCGGGACAGGGGGCTACGAGCAGTACTTC. Translation gives CASSRSGTGGYEQYF.

J is TRBJ1-4 and V is TRBV27; D is possibly TRBD1 (5 bases). Germline CDR1 and CDR2: MNHEY and SMNVEV (reference sequence). The germline V and J ends were trimmed by 5 bases and 2 bases, with 15 bases remaining between them. The CDR3 totals 16 residues. This CDR3 is CASSPAGGGTNEKLFF. Written as DNA, the CDR3 is TGTGCCAGCAGTCCCGCGGGGGGGGGTACTAATGAAAAACTGTTTTTT.

This clone was seen a single time. The rearrangement links TRBV9 to TRBJ2-1; 9 bases map to TRBD1. The CDR3 is 16 amino acids. Germline assignment: CDR1 SGDLS and CDR2 YYNGEE. V lost 0 bases and J lost 1; bases outside the gene matches: 2. The CDR3 sequence: CASSVAGTGSYNEQFF. The CDR3 coding sequence is TGTGCCAGCAGCGTAGCTGGGACAGGGTCCTACAATGAGCAGTTCTTC.

The chain is built from TRBV28 and TRBJ1-3, with D hard to call. The CDR3 extends over 15 amino acids. Germline V gene lookup returns CDR1 MDHEN and CDR2 SYDVKM. Trimming pared 2 bases from V and 0 bases from J, leaving 8 bases between. The CDR3 here is CASSLLSNSGNTIYF. The DNA for the CDR3 is TGTGCCAGCAGTTTACTCAGTAACTCTGGAAACACCATATATTTT.

This clone was seen only once. The J gene is TRBJ2-1, the V gene TRBV3-1 (or the pseudogene TRBV3-2), with D possibly matching TRBD2 (6 bases). Trimming removed 3 bases at V and 0 bases at J, with 9 bases between. Germline CDR1 LGHDT, CDR2 YNNKEL (reference sequence). This CDR3 comprises 15 residues. The CDR3 region is CASSQGSGSYNEQFF. CDR3 DNA: TGTGCCAGCAGCCAGGGTAGCGGCTCCTACAATGAGCAGTTCTTC.

This chain uses TRBV7-9 with TRBJ2-1, with 8 bases lining up with TRBD2. CDR1 is SEHNR, CDR2 FQNEAQ, per germline (reference sequence). CDR3 size: 16 residues. The junction had 13 bases not matched to a gene; V was cut back by 4 bases and J by 8 bases. The chain's CDR3 is CASSYAGAGGSHEQFF. CDR3 nucleotides: TGTGCCAGCAGCTACGCAGGGGCGGGAGGATCCCATGAGCAGTTCTTC.

The J gene is TRBJ2-7, the V gene TRBV2, with TRBD1 matching over 7 bases. CDR1 is SNHLY and CDR2 is FYNNEI in the germline V gene. V gave up 3 bases and J gave up 5 bases; unmatched junction bases: 10. CDR3 length: 15 amino acids. CDR3 amino acids: CASSDFRQGWDEQYF. DNA for the CDR3: TGTGCCAGCAGTGATTTTAGACAGGGATGGGACGAGCAGTACTTC.

The chain carries TRBV5-1 and TRBJ2-7; 9 positions agree with TRBD2. With 0 bases clipped from V and 4 bases from J, the junction kept 11 bases outside the gene matches. The V gene's germline CDR1 is SGHRS and CDR2 YFSETQ. The CDR3 extends over 17 amino acids. The CDR3 coding sequence is TGCGCCAGCAGCTTGGTTAGCGGGAGCGAAGGACCATACGAGCAGTACTTC. Its protein product is CASSLVSGSEGPYEQYF.

The chain links TRBV10-3 to TRBJ2-3; perhaps TRBD2 as D (6 bases). V shed 3 bases and J shed 1 base, with 14 bases lying between them. The CDR3 extends over 16 amino acids. CDR1 ENHRY and CDR2 SYGVKD come from the germline V gene. The CDR3 protein is CAISDWKSSGTDTQYF. Here the CDR3 DNA reads TGTGCCATCAGTGATTGGAAGTCTAGCGGCACAGATACGCAGTATTTT.

This clone was seen repeatedly, ten times or more. The chain combines TRBV19 with TRBJ1-2, with D perhaps TRBD1 (6 bases). This CDR3 comprises 17 residues. Per the germline V gene, CDR1 is LNHDA and CDR2 is SQIVND (reference sequence). Trimming left V 2 bases short and J 2 bases short, with 18 bases between. The CDR3 is CASSIREAGALNYGYTF. In DNA form, the CDR3 reads TGTGCCAGTAGTATACGGGAGGCAGGGGCGCTAAACTATGGCTACACCTTC.

The J gene is TRBJ2-2, the V gene TRBV6-5, with D tentatively TRBD2 (5 bases). The germline gives CDR1 MNHEY, CDR2 SVGAGI. Trimming left V 7 bases short and J 1 base short, with 13 bases between. The CDR3 consists of 15 residues. The CDR3 region has the DNA TGTGCCAGCACCCTTGGGAGTCGGAACACCGGGGAGCTGTTTTTT. It yields the protein CASTLGSRNTGELFF.

The V gene is TRBV3-1 (or the pseudogene TRBV3-2), the J gene TRBJ2-7; 7 bases are shared with TRBD1. The V and J ends lost 8 bases and 5 bases, in that order; junction bases with no gene match: 6. This CDR3 has 12 residues. Germline values: CDR1 LGHDT, CDR2 YNNKEL (reference sequence). The CDR3 here is CASQETGDEQYF. As DNA, the CDR3 is TGTGCCAGCCAAGAAACAGGGGACGAGCAGTACTTC.

This sequence joins TRBV5-1 and TRBJ2-1; 10 bases are a match to TRBD1. Germline CDR1 is SGHRS and CDR2 is YFSETQ. The CDR3 is 14 amino acids. The V gene end was trimmed by 4 bases and the J gene end by 9 bases; junction bases not matched to a gene: 7. In DNA form, the CDR3 reads TGCGCCAGCAGCGACCCGGGACAGGGGTCTGAGCAGTTCTTC. It encodes CASSDPGQGSEQFF.

The chain combines TRBV5-6 with TRBJ1-3; D remains ambiguous. The germline V gene encodes CDR1 SGHDT and CDR2 YYEEEE. The CDR3 has 13 amino acids. Trimming took off 4 bases at V and 0 bases at J, with 5 bases between the two ends. The CDR3 loop reads CASSPSSGNTIYF. The CDR3 DNA is TGTGCCAGCAGCCCGAGCTCTGGAAACACCATATATTTT.

J is TRBJ2-1 and V is TRBV11-2; 11 nucleotides agree with TRBD2. Germline V gene lookup returns CDR1 SGHAT and CDR2 FQNNGV. The CDR3 is made up of 18 amino acids. With 4 bases clipped from V and 9 bases from J, the junction kept 17 bases outside the gene matches. CDR3 in DNA: TGTGCCAGCAGCTCAGGGTGGACTAGCGGGCAGTCTAAACGTGAGCAGTTCTTC. Its translation: CASSSGWTSGQSKREQFF. The whole variable domain, remainder taken from reference TRBV11-2 and TRBJ2-1, is EAGVAQSPRYKIIEKRQSVAFWCNPISGHATLYWYQQILGQGPKLLIQFQNNGVVDDSQLPKDRFSAERLKGVDSTLKIQPAKLEDSAVYLCASSSGWTSGQSKREQFFGPGTRLTVL.

The J gene is TRBJ2-5, the V gene TRBV7-9, with D tentatively TRBD2 (5 bases). The CDR3 length is 13 residues. V lost 0 bases to trimming and J lost 4 bases, with 6 bases between them. Looked up from germline, CDR1 is SEHNR and CDR2 is FQNEAQ (reference sequence). CDR3 nucleotides: TGTGCCAGCAGCTTAGCGGCGGGAGAGACCCAGTACTTC. This translates into CASSLAAGETQYF.

V gene TRBV19 combines with J gene TRBJ2-1; D is perhaps TRBD2 (6 bases). CDR3 length equals 14 residues. Germline V lookup: CDR1 LNHDA, CDR2 SQIVND (reference sequence). The ends were cut back, 5 bases at V and 7 bases at J, with 15 bases in the middle. The CDR3 DNA is TGTGCCAGTAGTCAAGTGGGACTCGTAAATGAGCAGTTCTTC. This translates into CASSQVGLVNEQFF.

This sequence joins TRBV10-3 and TRBJ2-3, with D possibly being TRBD2 (5 bases). Germline V lookup: CDR1 ENHRY, CDR2 SYGVKD. CDR3 length: 13 residues. V was cut by 4 bases and J by 8 bases, with 13 bases left in between. The DNA for the CDR3 is TGTGCCATCAGTGCCTTTCCTCGGGGTACGCAGTATTTT. Encoded protein: CAISAFPRGTQYF.

The V gene is TRBV2, the J gene TRBJ1-2; TRBD1 aligns across 10 bases. Germline loops: CDR1 SNHLY, CDR2 FYNNEI. This CDR3 spans 14 amino acids. The V segment lost 6 bases and the J segment 8 bases; nucleotides outside the gene matches: 9. The CDR3 sequence: CASSLTGTGAGYTF. The CDR3 DNA reads as TGTGCCAGCAGCCTAACCGGGACAGGGGCCGGCTACACCTTC.

A note on this clone: At the DNA level, this CDR3 is encoded by other sequences in the same sample as well. V usage is TRBV11-1 and J usage is TRBJ2-5; 7 nucleotides line up with TRBD1. The germline V gene has CDR1 SGHAT and CDR2 FQDESV (reference sequence). The CDR3 is made up of 14 amino acids. After removal of 5 bases from V and 5 bases from J, the junction contained 8 bases not matched to a gene. This chain's CDR3 is CASSPRQGRETQYF. CDR3 DNA sequence: TGTGCCAGCAGCCCCAGACAGGGAAGGGAGACCCAGTACTTC.

V gene TRBV30 combines with J gene TRBJ1-2; a possible D gene is TRBD1 (5 bases). The germline gives CDR1 GTSNPN, CDR2 SVGIG (reference sequence). Trimming cost V 3 bases and J 7 bases, with 24 bases left between them. This CDR3 contains 16 residues. CDR3 bases: TGTGCCTGGAGCGAACAGGTTTTCTTGGTCCCGGGTGGCTACACCTTC. This sequence encodes CAWSEQVFLVPGGYTF.

This rearrangement joins TRBV5-1 to TRBJ1-2; D is perhaps TRBD1 (5 bases). Germline CDR1 and CDR2: SGHRS and YFSETQ. This CDR3 contains 13 residues. Trimming stripped 0 bases from V and 4 bases from J, with 7 bases between. CDR3 nucleotides: TGCGCCAGCAGCTTGGGCACAGGCTATGGCTACACCTTC. Translation gives CASSLGTGYGYTF.

This chain joins TRBV30 and TRBJ1-1, with D unresolved. In germline, CDR1 is GTSNPN, CDR2 SVGIG (reference sequence). The CDR3 has 11 residues. With 1 base removed from V and 8 bases from J, the gap between germline ends came to 8 bases. The CDR3: CAWSAQAEAFF. The CDR3 DNA follows: TGTGCCTGGAGTGCCCAGGCAGAAGCTTTCTTT.

This rearrangement joins TRBV18 to TRBJ2-2; TRBD2 aligns across 12 bases. Germline V gene data show CDR1 as KGHSH and CDR2 as LQKENI. This CDR3 is built from 19 residues. Germline trimming cut 4 bases from V and 1 base from J; bases unmatched to any gene: 10. The CDR3 reads CASSRSRTSGVLNTGELFF. CDR3 coding DNA: TGTGCCAGCTCACGGTCACGGACTAGCGGGGTTCTGAACACCGGGGAGCTGTTTTTT. Together with reference TRBV18 and TRBJ2-2, the CDR3 gives the full variable domain: NAGVMQNPRHLVRRRGQEARLRCSPMKGHSHVYWYRQLPEEGLKFMVYLQKENIIDESGMPKERFSAEFPKEGPSILRIQQVVRGDSAAYFCASSRSRTSGVLNTGELFFGEGSRLTVL.

The V gene is TRBV10-3, the J gene TRBJ2-1; D is unresolved. This CDR3 has 13 amino acids. The germline V and J ends were trimmed by 5 bases and 1 base, with 6 bases remaining between them. Germline assignment: CDR1 ENHRY and CDR2 SYGVKD. Written as DNA, the CDR3 is TGTGCCATCAGTCAGGATTCCTACAATGAGCAGTTCTTC. It specifies CAISQDSYNEQFF.

V gene TRBV4-2 combines with J gene TRBJ2-3; TRBD2 matches at 12 bases. CDR1 is LGHNA, CDR2 YNFKEQ, per germline. Losses at the gene ends were 4 bases for V and 0 bases for J; bases not matched to a gene: 5. The CDR3 runs 17 residues. The CDR3 is CASSPLAGGASTDTQYF. The CDR3 DNA reads as TGTGCCAGCAGCCCGCTAGCGGGAGGGGCGAGCACAGATACGCAGTATTTT.

The J gene is TRBJ2-1, the V gene TRBV5-4; 7 positions match TRBD2. This CDR3 has 18 amino acids. Looked up from germline, CDR1 is SGHNT and CDR2 is YYREEE (reference sequence). The junction had 15 bases not matched to a gene; V was cut back by 4 bases and J by 2 bases. CDR3 DNA: TGTGCCAGCAGCCACTCACCGGGACTACCTAACCCCTACAATGAGCAGTTCTTC. Translated, it gives CASSHSPGLPNPYNEQFF.

In this sample, this clone turned up a few times. This sequence joins TRBV11-2 and TRBJ2-7; TRBD2 might be the D (6 bases). The CDR3 is made up of 13 amino acids. Trimming took 4 bases from V and 2 from J, leaving 9 bases between them. Germline assignment: CDR1 SGHAT and CDR2 FQNNGV. The CDR3 sequence: CASSSTSTYEQYF. Written as DNA, the CDR3 is TGTGCCAGCAGCTCGACTAGTACCTACGAGCAGTACTTC. Supplemented by reference TRBV11-2 and TRBJ2-7, the full variable domain reads EAGVAQSPRYKIIEKRQSVAFWCNPISGHATLYWYQQILGQGPKLLIQFQNNGVVDDSQLPKDRFSAERLKGVDSTLKIQPAKLEDSAVYLCASSSTSTYEQYFGPGTRLTVT.

The J gene is TRBJ1-2, the V gene TRBV5-1; 11 nucleotides align to TRBD1. CDR1 is SGHRS and CDR2 is YFSETQ in the germline V gene. V lost 4 bases and J lost 7; bases outside the gene matches: 6. The CDR3 has 14 residues. This CDR3 reads CASSDGQGAGGYTF. The CDR3 DNA follows: TGCGCCAGCAGCGACGGACAGGGGGCAGGTGGCTACACCTTC.